This entry concerns a single TCR beta chain. The antigen is unknown. Sample treatment: approximately 11-day PBMC culture with coronavirus spike peptide pools or control peptides (ViraFEST assay). This entry is derived from a study of vaccination and CD4 T cells after COVID-19. Looking at the study overall: Six men and four women formed the convalescents, two being Hispanic. Stimulation of the cells used overlapping spike peptide pools from SARS-CoV-2 and from the common cold coronaviruses HCoV-NL63, HCoV-OC43 and HCoV-229E.

Sequencing of DNA taken from cultured CD4+ T cells relied on the Oncomine TCR Beta short-read assay. Genomic DNA was drawn out of CD4+ T cells grown in culture. MiXCR, run by TCRdb on the PCR reads, gives a single entry per CDR3 protein. Of about 18,000 distinct CDR3 sequences detected, around 70% appear once; the ten largest clones hold 5.5% to 7%. This CDR3 region has 15 residues. Germline CDR1 is MNHNS and CDR2 is SASEGT. V lost 6 bases and J 3 bases, leaving 18 bases between the germline ends. This rearrangement joins TRBV6-1 to TRBJ2-7, with TRBD2 as a possible D gene (6 bases). The sequencing sample was made of CD4+ T cells from blood, cultured in vitro. This receptor was obtained from a human donor who had recovered from COVID-19. The CDR3 here is CASSPSQTRNYEQYF. The CDR3 DNA reads TGTGCCAGCAGCCCATCCCAGACTAGAAACTACGAGCAGTACTTC.